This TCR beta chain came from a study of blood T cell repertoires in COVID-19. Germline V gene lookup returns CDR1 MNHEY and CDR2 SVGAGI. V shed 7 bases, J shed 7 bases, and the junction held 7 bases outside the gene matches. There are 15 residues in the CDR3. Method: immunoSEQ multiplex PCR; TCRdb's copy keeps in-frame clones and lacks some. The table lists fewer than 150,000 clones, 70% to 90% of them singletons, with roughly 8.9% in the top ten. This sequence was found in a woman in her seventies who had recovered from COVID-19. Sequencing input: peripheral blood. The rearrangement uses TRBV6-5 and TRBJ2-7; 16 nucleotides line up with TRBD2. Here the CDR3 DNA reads TGTGCCAGCACCCCGGGACTAGCGGGAGGGTGGGAGCAGTACTTC. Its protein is CASTPGLAGGWEQYF.